These 15 T cell receptor beta chains came from one sample sequenced in a study of tumor-infiltrating lymphocytes in localized non-small cell lung cancer. Repertoires were generated with immunoSEQ multiplex PCR, while TCRdb's copy carries only in-frame clones and drops some. The table records 9,500 to 11,000 clones, roughly 80% of them present only once. Specimen: uninvolved lung tissue not adjacent to the tumor. The receptor source for this set is a human donor with non-small cell lung cancer.

In DNA form, the CDR3 reads TGTGCCATCAGTGAGGTGGGGGGGGCCAACGTCCTGACTTTC. Translating gives CAISEVGGANVLTF. V gene TRBV10-3 combines with J gene TRBJ2-6; D remains ambiguous. The V gene lost 2 bases and the J gene lost 4 bases, with 6 bases spanning the gap. Germline lookup yields CDR1 ENHRY and CDR2 SYGVKD. The CDR3 consists of 14 residues.

The rearrangement uses TRBV9 and TRBJ2-3, with D perhaps matching TRBD1 or TRBD2 (5 bases each). Germline CDR1 and CDR2: SGDLS and YYNGEE. This CDR3 contains 16 residues. With 0 bases removed from V and 2 bases from J, the gap between germline ends came to 13 bases. CDR3: CASSVEGGGNTDTQYF. The CDR3 coding sequence is TGTGCCAGCAGCGTAGAAGGTGGGGGAAACACAGATACGCAGTATTTT.

V is TRBV7-9 and J is TRBJ1-4; tentatively, D is TRBD1 (6 bases). CDR1 is SEHNR and CDR2 is FQNEAQ in the germline V gene (reference sequence). This CDR3 comprises 18 residues. Trimming stripped 5 bases from V and 0 bases from J, with 19 bases between. The CDR3 nucleotides read TGTGCCAGCAGCCAGCCCCTGGCAGGGGACACAACTAATGAAAAACTGTTTTTT. Protein product: CASSQPLAGDTTNEKLFF.

This chain joins TRBV30 and TRBJ1-1; 9 bases are shared with TRBD1. This CDR3 region has 14 residues. The V and J ends lost 4 bases and 4 bases, in that order; junction bases with no gene match: 7. Germline V lookup: CDR1 GTSNPN, CDR2 SVGIG (reference sequence). CDR3 DNA sequence: TGTGCCTGGACAAAACAGGGGGCCGGCACTGAAGCTTTCTTT. Residues: CAWTKQGAGTEAFF.

The V gene is TRBV6-5, the J gene TRBJ2-1; TRBD2 might be the D (5 bases). This CDR3 region has 16 residues. The germline gives CDR1 MNHEY, CDR2 SVGAGI. With 0 bases removed from V and 5 bases from J, the gap between germline ends came to 14 bases. The CDR3 sequence is CASSYSRATPNNEQFF. DNA of the CDR3: TGTGCCAGCAGTTACTCGCGGGCGACTCCTAACAATGAGCAGTTCTTC.

The rearrangement joins TRBV11-2 to TRBJ2-7; 9 bases agree with TRBD2. V trimming: 5 bases; J trimming: 0 bases; junction bases outside the gene matches: 5. The germline gives CDR1 SGHAT, CDR2 FQNNGV. The CDR3 totals 15 residues. In DNA, the CDR3 is TGTGCCAGCAGCACATCTAGCGGGACCTCCTACGAGCAGTACTTC. As protein: CASSTSSGTSYEQYF.

The chain joins TRBV19 to TRBJ1-6; maybe TRBD1 (5 bases). The length of the CDR3 is 19 residues. Germline V lookup: CDR1 LNHDA, CDR2 SQIVND (reference sequence). Trimming cost V 9 bases and J 5 bases, with 29 bases left between them. The CDR3, as DNA: TGTGCCAGAACCGACCCGGACCCCCTTTGGGCAGGGCATAATTCACCCCTCCACTTT. This gives the protein CARTDPDPLWAGHNSPLHF.

This clone was observed once. The rearrangement joins TRBV5-5 to TRBJ1-5; possible D gene TRBD1, 5 bases. Germline assignment: CDR1 SGHKS and CDR2 YYEKEE (reference sequence). Trimming removed 5 bases at V and 9 bases at J, with 15 bases between. The CDR3 loop spans 13 amino acids. CDR3 bases: TGTGCCAGCAGTGGGGACGGGTCACGGCCCCAGCATTTT. Amino acids: CASSGDGSRPQHF.

The chain links TRBV27 to TRBJ2-5; 11 nucleotides agree with TRBD2. CDR1 is MNHEY and CDR2 is SMNVEV in the germline V gene (reference sequence). The trim removed 6 bases at V and 5 bases at J, leaving 5 bases unmatched. The CDR3 consists of 14 residues. CDR3 protein: CASRPSGGWETQYF. The CDR3 DNA reads as TGTGCCAGCAGACCTAGCGGGGGGTGGGAGACCCAGTACTTC.

The chain has TRBV29-1 and TRBJ2-6, with D perhaps TRBD1 or TRBD2 (5 bases each). In germline, CDR1 is SQVTM, CDR2 ANQGSEA. The CDR3 covers 16 residues. Trimming pared 4 bases from V and 0 bases from J, leaving 13 bases between. This CDR3 reads CSVVWGRSSGANVLTF. The DNA of the CDR3 is TGCAGCGTTGTATGGGGACGGTCCTCTGGGGCCAACGTCCTGACTTTC.

The chain has TRBV28 and TRBJ1-5; TRBD1 agrees at 7 bases. Losses at the gene ends were 6 bases for V and 5 bases for J; bases not matched to a gene: 13. In germline, CDR1 is MDHEN, CDR2 SYDVKM. The CDR3 contains 16 residues. CDR3 residues: CASRSTLRGFHQPQHF. DNA for the CDR3: TGTGCCAGCAGATCGACCCTCAGGGGGTTCCATCAGCCCCAGCATTTT.

The gene calls are TRBV19 and TRBJ1-1, with D possibly being TRBD1 (6 bases). V lost 7 bases and J lost 7, with 16 bases in between. CDR1 and CDR2 (germline): LNHDA, SQIVND (reference sequence). The CDR3 has 13 residues. The CDR3: CASTHPGGREAFF. The CDR3 DNA follows: TGTGCCAGTACTCACCCCGGGGGCCGTGAAGCTTTCTTT.

V and J are TRBV6-6 and TRBJ2-5; D gene ambiguous. This CDR3 is 14 amino acids long. Trimming left V 0 bases short and J 1 base short, with 6 bases between. Germline lookup yields CDR1 MNHNY and CDR2 SVGAGI (reference sequence). The CDR3 is CASSYSWVQETQYF. The CDR3 DNA follows: TGTGCCAGCAGTTACTCCTGGGTCCAAGAGACCCAGTACTTC.

J is TRBJ2-5 and V is TRBV7-2, with unresolved D. The length of the CDR3 is 15 residues. Germline CDR1 and CDR2: SGHTA and FQGNSA. V shed 5 bases and J shed 1 base, with 14 bases lying between them. CDR3 coding DNA: TGTGCCAGCAGCCCCCATGAGAGCCCCCAAGAGACCCAGTACTTC. Its protein is CASSPHESPQETQYF.

This chain uses TRBV7-2 with TRBJ2-3; perhaps TRBD2 as D (7 bases). Germline CDR1 reads SGHTA; CDR2 reads FQGNSA. Trimming removed 5 bases from V and 3 bases from J, with 15 bases in between. The CDR3 totals 15 residues. In DNA form, the CDR3 reads TGTGCCAGCAGCGCGAGGGGGGGGCTGACAGATACGCAGTATTTT. Residues: CASSARGGLTDTQYF. Complete variable domain (other parts from reference TRBV7-2 and TRBJ2-3): GAGVSQSPSNKVTEKGKDVELRCDPISGHTALYWYRQSLGQGLEFLIYFQGNSAPDKSGLPSDRFSAERTGGSVSTLTIQRTQQEDSAVYLCASSARGGLTDTQYFGPGTRLTVL.